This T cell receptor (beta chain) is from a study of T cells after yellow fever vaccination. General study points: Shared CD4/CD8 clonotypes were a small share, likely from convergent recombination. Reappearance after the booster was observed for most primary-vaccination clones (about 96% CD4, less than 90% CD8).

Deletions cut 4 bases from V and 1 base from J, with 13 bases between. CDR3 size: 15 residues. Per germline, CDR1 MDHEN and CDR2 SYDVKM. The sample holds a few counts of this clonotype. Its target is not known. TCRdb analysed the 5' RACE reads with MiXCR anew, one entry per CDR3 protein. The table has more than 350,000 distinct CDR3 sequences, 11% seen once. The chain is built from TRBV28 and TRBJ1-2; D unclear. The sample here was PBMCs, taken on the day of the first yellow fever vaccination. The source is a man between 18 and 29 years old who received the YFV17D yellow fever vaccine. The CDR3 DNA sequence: TGTGCCAGCAGTTCCCCAGTGGGTTATAACTATGGCTACACCTTC. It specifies CASSSPVGYNYGYTF.